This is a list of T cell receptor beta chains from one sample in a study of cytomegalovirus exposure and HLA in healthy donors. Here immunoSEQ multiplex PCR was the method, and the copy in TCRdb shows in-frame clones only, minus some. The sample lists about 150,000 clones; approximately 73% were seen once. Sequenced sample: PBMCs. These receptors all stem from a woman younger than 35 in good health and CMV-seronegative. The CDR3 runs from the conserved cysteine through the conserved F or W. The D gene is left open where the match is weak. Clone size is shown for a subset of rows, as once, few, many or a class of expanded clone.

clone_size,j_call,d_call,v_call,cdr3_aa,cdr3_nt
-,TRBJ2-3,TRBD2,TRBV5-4,CASSLFGSGGTDTQYF,TGTGCCAGCAGCTTGTTCGGTAGCGGGGGCACAGATACGCAGTATTTT
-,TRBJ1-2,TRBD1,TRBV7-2,CASSLAGTGRHYGYTF,TGTGCCAGCAGCTTAGCCGGGACAGGCCGTCACTATGGCTACACCTTC
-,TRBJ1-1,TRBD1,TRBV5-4,CASSLDWTGNTEAFF,TGTGCCAGCAGCTTGGACTGGACAGGGAACACTGAAGCTTTCTTT
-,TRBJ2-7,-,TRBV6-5,CASQSSRYEQYF,TGTGCCAGTCAGAGCTCTAGGTACGAGCAGTACTTC
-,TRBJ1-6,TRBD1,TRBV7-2,CASSRQGYRGPLHF,TGTGCCAGCAGCCGACAGGGGTACAGGGGACCCCTCCACTTT
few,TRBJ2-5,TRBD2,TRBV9,CASSTAGYQETQYF,TGTGCCAGCAGTACAGCGGGGTACCAAGAGACCCAGTACTTC
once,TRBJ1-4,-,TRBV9,CASSRGQRINEKLFF,TGTGCCAGCAGCCGAGGACAGAGGATTAATGAAAAACTGTTTTTT
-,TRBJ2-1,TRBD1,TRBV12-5,CASGLTGRNEQFF,TGTGCTAGTGGATTGACAGGGCGAAATGAGCAGTTCTTC
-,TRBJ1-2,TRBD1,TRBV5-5,CASSFTGGTPNYGYTF,TGTGCCAGCAGCTTTACAGGGGGCACTCCTAACTATGGCTACACCTTC
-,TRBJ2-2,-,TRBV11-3,CASSPGGRNTGELFF,TGTGCCAGCAGCCCCGGAGGCAGAAACACCGGGGAGCTGTTTTTT
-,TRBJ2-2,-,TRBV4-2,CASLRAASNTGELLF,TGTGCCAGTCTTAGGGCCGCCTCGAACACCGGGGAGCTGCTTTTT
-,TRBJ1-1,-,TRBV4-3,CASSQDTGRNTEAFF,TGCGCCAGCAGCCAAGATACAGGTAGAAACACTGAAGCTTTCTTT
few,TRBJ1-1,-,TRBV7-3,CASSQEGFGTEAFF,TGTGCCAGCAGCCAAGAGGGTTTTGGCACTGAAGCTTTCTTT
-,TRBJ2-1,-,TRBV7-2,CASSSFSGGAMDNEQFF,TGTGCCAGCAGCTCCTTCTCGGGGGGCGCTATGGACAATGAGCAGTTCTTC
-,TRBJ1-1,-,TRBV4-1,CASSQGQGIKDTEAFF,TGCGCCAGCAGCCAGGGGCAGGGAATAAAGGACACTGAAGCTTTCTTT
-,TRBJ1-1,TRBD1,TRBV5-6,CASSFRDRGLGF,TGTGCCAGCAGCTTCCGGGACAGGGGCCTTGGCTTT
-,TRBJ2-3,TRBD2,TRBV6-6,CVATSGRANGYF,TGTGTTGCAACTAGCGGGAGGGCCAATGGGTATTTT
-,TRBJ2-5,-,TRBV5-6,CASSLDPRTALGVQYF,TGTGCCAGCAGCTTGGATCCTCGGACGGCGTTAGGGGTCCAGTACTTC
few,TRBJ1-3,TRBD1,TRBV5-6,CASSLDRGRDGNTIYF,TGTGCCAGCAGCTTGGACAGGGGGCGCGACGGAAACACCATATATTTT
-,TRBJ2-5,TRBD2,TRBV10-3,CAISVIAGPEETQYF,TGTGCCATCAGTGTAATAGCGGGTCCTGAAGAGACCCAGTACTTC
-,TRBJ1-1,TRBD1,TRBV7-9,CSSSSRTGPNTEAFF,TGTTCCAGCAGCTCTAGGACAGGACCTAACACTGAAGCTTTCTTT
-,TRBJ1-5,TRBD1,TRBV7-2,CASSSGQGRQPQHF,TGTGCCAGCAGCAGTGGACAGGGGCGTCAGCCCCAGCATTTT
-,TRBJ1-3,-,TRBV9,CASSVDTGPGNTIYF,TGTGCCAGCAGCGTGGACACAGGGCCTGGAAACACCATATATTTT
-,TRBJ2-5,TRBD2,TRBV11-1,CASSPRLARIQETQYF,TGTGCCAGCAGCCCCCGACTAGCGAGAATCCAAGAGACCCAGTACTTC
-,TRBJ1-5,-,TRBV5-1,CASSLGPSGYQGQPQHF,TGCGCCAGCAGCTTGGGCCCCTCAGGGTATCAGGGTCAGCCCCAGCATTTT
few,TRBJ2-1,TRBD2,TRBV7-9,CASSLTALREVGNEQFF,TGTGCCAGCAGCTTAACGGCGTTGCGGGAGGTTGGCAATGAGCAGTTCTTC